This T cell receptor beta chain was captured in a study of blood T cell repertoires in COVID-19. Study information: The United States, Italy and Spain provided the acute and convalescent COVID-19 samples. The cDNA or gDNA used as material had been derived from T cells, B-cell-depleted T cells, or PBMCs.

The CDR3 sequence is 15 residues long. Germline CDR1 is SGHRS and CDR2 is YFSETQ. V was shortened by 0 bases and J by 7 bases, with 14 bases between the two germline ends. In the authors' workflow: Cell counts per sample came from amplifying reference gene primers. The repertoire was sequenced with immunoSEQ multiplex PCR; TCRdb's copy has only in-frame clones and lacks some. V and J calls and clone size are as listed in that table; D and trimming were resolved from the DNA. Among under 55,000 clones listed, roughly 80% were seen once. The specimen sequenced was peripheral blood. The chain uses TRBV5-1 and TRBJ2-4; weak D call: TRBD2 (6 bases). This receptor was taken from a human donor in a cohort sampled during active COVID-19. The CDR3 here is CASSLAPTSRNIQYF. In nucleotides, the CDR3 is TGCGCCAGCAGCTTGGCTCCGACTAGTAGGAACATTCAGTACTTC. Complete variable domain (other parts from reference TRBV5-1 and TRBJ2-4): KAGVTQTPRYLIKTRGQQVTLSCSPISGHRSVSWYQQTPGQGLQFLFEYFSETQRNKGNFPGRFSGRQFSNSRSEMNVSTLELGDSALYLCASSLAPTSRNIQYFGAGTRLSVL.